This is a list of T cell receptor beta chains from one sample in a study of cytomegalovirus exposure and HLA in healthy donors. Some clones are missing from TCRdb's copy, which holds only in-frame ones; the method was immunoSEQ multiplex PCR. The sample shows around 170,000 clones, over 70% of them seen only once. Sequenced input: PBMCs. These receptors were collected from a man aged 50-59 years in good health and CMV-seronegative. The CDR3 runs from the conserved cysteine through the conserved F or W.

J,V,CDR3
TRBJ1-4,TRBV9,CASSVGSREKLFF
TRBJ1-2,TRBV25-1,CASSALGLAYGYTF
TRBJ2-3,TRBV6-5,CASSYSRDSKDTQYF
TRBJ2-1,TRBV10-1,CASSNTLAGVGEQFF
TRBJ2-5,TRBV30,CAWSASGETQYF
TRBJ2-7,TRBV29-1,CSVGQGLLNEQYF
TRBJ1-6,TRBV7-9,CASSTRTTGGYSPLHF
TRBJ1-1,TRBV29-1,CSVHSGGTEAFF
TRBJ2-2,TRBV2,CASKREGDTGELFF
TRBJ2-7,TRBV9,CASSPRSAGSEQYF
TRBJ1-3,TRBV2,CASSGQRSGNTIYF
TRBJ2-7,TRBV7-2,CASSLGAGLGEQYF
TRBJ1-1,TRBV7-9,CASSRGGTEAFF
TRBJ1-5,TRBV7-2,CASSSPDRRRNQPQHF
TRBJ2-7,TRBV20-1,CSASPQVRQYF
TRBJ1-2,TRBV7-9,CASSLELPYGYTF
TRBJ2-1,TRBV7-3,CASSLGQGFHEQFF
TRBJ2-5,TRBV6-5,CASSRSGGAGETQYF
-,TRBV5-1,CASSRTGTAAYEQYF
TRBJ2-3,TRBV10-3,CAIRTPGADTQYF
TRBJ2-1,TRBV9,CASSVSESEQFF
TRBJ1-6,TRBV28,CASSLGDSPLHF
TRBJ2-5,TRBV7-9,CSSSLVEGRSKETQYF
TRBJ1-5,TRBV7-8,CASSPAGVGQPQHF
TRBJ2-7,TRBV5-1,CASSLGTTIYEQYF
TRBJ2-7,TRBV10-3,CAISESTGIEQYF
TRBJ1-1,TRBV7-2,CASSRAGQKNTEAFF
TRBJ2-3,TRBV7-2,CASSLYRPDPDTQYF
TRBJ2-3,TRBV6-6,CASSYSAGGADTQYF
TRBJ2-3,TRBV7-9,CASSSTSGGTQYF
TRBJ1-1,TRBV10-3,CAISERPSQGGEAFF
TRBJ2-2,TRBV4-1,CASSQEGRGGQTGELFF
TRBJ2-3,TRBV25-1,CASSEAATQYF
TRBJ1-3,TRBV7-2,CASSLVAGGSGNTIYF
TRBJ1-6,TRBV11-2,CASSAGGGTLHF
TRBJ2-3,TRBV30,CAGVRSRGDTQYF
TRBJ2-3,TRBV7-9,CASSFHEASTDTQYF
TRBJ1-4,TRBV27,CASSPEPGATNEKLFF
TRBJ1-5,TRBV21-1,CATIPGGTGGPNQPQHF
TRBJ1-3,TRBV11-1,CASSLGLGNTIYF
TRBJ1-2,TRBV30,CAWTQDMNYGYTF
TRBJ1-2,TRBV14,CASSPNLDGLYYTF
TRBJ1-2,TRBV9,CASSTQGAGYGYTF
TRBJ1-1,TRBV27,CASSPGGSMNTEAFF
TRBJ2-1,TRBV7-2,CASSFSGANEQFF
TRBJ2-7,TRBV27,CATSEMGRLGEQYF